This T cell receptor (beta chain) was profiled in a study of long-term antiretroviral therapy in people with HIV (dated by TCRdb to between 2021 and 2024). Background on the whole study: The earliest samples were collected approximately a decade before the 2015 WHO recommendation for immediate ART, a period when ART was typically delayed until CD4 counts fell. A retrospective serial study tested whether ART initiation and durable HIV suppression were associated with changes in peripheral blood TRB repertoire composition and diversity. No cross-contamination during QIAcube processing was seen in test extractions of a monoclonal T-cell line run alongside a few dozen polyclonal samples. Eleven of the 30 participants with HIV were female. From fewer than 35 adults with confirmed HIV infection, the cohort provided fewer than 200 cryopreserved PBMC samples, gathered serially across a mean of around six years (range 1-12).

For this clone: Its antigen is not yet known. The record has no base qualities; no much larger clone is one base away.

The immunoSEQ hsTCRB v3.0 assay was used at survey level resolution for TRB variable region sequencing. The target sequencing depth for TRB was about 40,000-55,000 T-cell genomes per sample. Pooled TRB libraries were sequenced on an Illumina MiSeq with a v3 150-cycle kit. For the original study's pipeline: Repertoire analysis was run in R within a reproducible Nextflow workflow that covered QC, data transformation and analysis. Custom analyses were implemented in LymphoSeq2, an R package for AIRR-Seq data exploration. A handful of samples yielding fewer than 5000 total TRB sequences were excluded, leaving approximately 190 analyzed HIV repertoires. Among the approximately 180 retained HIV repertoires, 59 were collected before ART initiation and approximately 130 were collected after ART initiation. Each repertoire was downsampled to 5000 TRB nucleotide sequences, and summary statistics were averaged across 100 downsampling iterations. Only TRB sequences with CDR3 regions of at least seven amino acids were retained for analysis. Diversity was assessed using a clonality score derived from Shannon entropy and using the Gini coefficient. In repertoire networks, the top 5000 CDR3 amino acid sequences were linked whenever an edit distance of one separated two sequences. For TRB CDR3 amino acid sequences, antigen specificity groups and MHC restriction were predicted with GLIPH2. Known CMV, EBV, HIV or tissue antigen associations were flagged by matching CDR3 amino acid sequences against VDJdb and McPAS-TCR. Pre-ART, post-ART and control groups were compared with Wilcoxon signed-rank tests and Holm-Bonferroni correction. Held by TCRdb, this immuneACCESS table contains in-frame sequences only and omits some clones. Under half of the omission traces to an unresolved V gene where checked; the cause of the rest is unknown. V and J calls and clone size come straight from that table; D and trimming were deduced from the DNA. The sample profile shows about 24,000 clones; roughly 85% of them were found once. The ten largest account for 9% to 10% of the sample.

Study-level results and caveats: Inferences about post-ART repertoire changes are limited because no data were available on ART adherence, viral resistance or therapy changes. Starting ART was linked to a significant rise in TRB diversity, yet even with long-term ART the diversity remained significantly lower than in transplant donor controls. The repertoire was dominated across all time points by expanded TRB clones identified before ART initiation, although this dominance was seen to fluctuate and to decrease in many PLHIV after ART. Unsorted PBMC were profiled instead of sorted CD4+ and CD8+ T cells because pre-ART samples had limited cell numbers. Samples dated from the mid-2000s to the late 2010s, and the ART regimens used may be less effective than current ones. HIV repertoires had narrower CDR3 length ranges than controls, and the network structure suggested an antigen-experienced repertoire that shifted only slightly toward naive after ART. Limited PBMC availability meant only the TCR beta chain was sequenced, without alpha chain pairing.

To be included, a participant needed at least one PBMC sample from before ART initiation plus at least two post-ART samples. Treatment was received in the United States of America by all participants with HIV. Cryopreserved samples of about 0.9-11 million PBMC were thawed and washed before DNA extraction. At the time of the earliest PBMC sample for each participant with HIV, ages ranged from 23 to 54 years. Each participant contributed PBMC samples from 1-4 timepoints before ART initiation and 2-8 timepoints after ART initiation, with a median of 7 samples. For every participant, serial HIV viral load, CD4+ T-cell count, ART history and demographic data were obtained. Genomic DNA was extracted from unsorted PBMC with a Qiagen kit on a QIAcube, with processing performed in batches of 12 samples. This sample comprised unsorted PBMCs, obtained 1.2 years after starting antiretroviral therapy. The TCR originated in a woman aged 40 to 55 with HIV.

The DNA sequence reads TGCGCCAGCAGTGAGGGGGGACAGCTAGGCGAGCAGTACTTC. Its protein reads: CASSEGGQLGEQYF. The chain is assembled from TRBV10-1 and TRBJ2-7; a stretch of 7 junction bases matches TRBD1. V and J are trimmed by 2 bases and 6 bases, and the gene matches miss 7 bases of the junction. Reading the germline V gene (reference sequence) gives CDR1 WNHNN and CDR2 SYGVQD. The CDR3 holds 14 amino acids from the cysteine to the phenylalanine. Of the read, only the CDR3 DNA is kept; its 42 bases are in frame from base 1.